These 2 T cell receptor beta chains were sequenced from one sample in a study of shared clonotypes between healthy human individuals. Profiling relied on immunoSEQ multiplex PCR, and the TCRdb table lists in-frame clones only, not all of them. The sample consists of fewer than 3 million clones, around 90% of them appearing once. The specimen was naive CD4+ T cells from PBMCs. Subset reported: CD45RA+ positively selected. These receptors all stem from a man between 18 and 35 years old in good health. Some clones in this sample may be carry-over from other donors' samples.

In its sample, this clone was seen a few times. The V and J genes are TRBV9 and TRBJ1-1; possibly TRBD1 for D (6 bases). The CDR3 loop spans 14 amino acids. The V gene's germline CDR1 is SGDLS and CDR2 YYNGEE. Trimming took off 4 bases at V and 5 bases at J, with 15 bases between the two ends. The CDR3 loop is CASSPSQGSTEAFF. The CDR3 DNA follows: TGTGCCAGCAGCCCAAGTCAGGGGAGTACTGAAGCTTTCTTT. Complete variable domain (other parts from reference TRBV9 and TRBJ1-1): DSGVTQTPKHLITATGQRVTLRCSPRSGDLSVYWYQQSLDQGLQFLIQYYNGEERAKGNILERFSAQQFPDLHSELNLSSLELGDSALYFCASSPSQGSTEAFFGQGTRLTVV.

The gene calls are TRBV18 and TRBJ2-5; D ambiguous. V gave up 4 bases and J gave up 1 base, with 7 bases separating them. This CDR3 is built from 13 residues. The germline gives CDR1 KGHSH, CDR2 LQKENI. The CDR3 protein is CASSRMGQETQYF. The CDR3 bases are TGTGCCAGCTCACGAATGGGCCAAGAGACCCAGTACTTC.